The 27 T cell receptor beta chains given below trace back to one sample, sequenced in a study of T-cell memory formation after mild COVID-19. In TCRdb, the 5' RACE reads were re-called with MiXCR into one record per CDR3 protein. The sample lists approximately 400,000 distinct CDR3 sequences, 18% occurring once. The sequenced material came from PBMCs or a T cell subset sorted from them (not recorded which). These receptor sequences come from a man between 18 and 35 years old who had mild COVID-19 (a few samples of this study predate the infection). Cell type and time point are not known.

The chain employs TRBV9 and TRBJ2-1, with 7 bases lining up with TRBD2. CDR3 length: 15 residues. V dropped 4 bases and J dropped 5; count of bases not matched to a gene: 9. Germline lookup yields CDR1 SGDLS and CDR2 YYNGEE. The DNA of the CDR3 is TGTGCCAGCAGCTCACGGGGGGAGTCGGACAATGAGCAGTTCTTC. It encodes CASSSRGESDNEQFF. Variable domain in full (rest from reference TRBV9 and TRBJ2-1): DSGVTQTPKHLITATGQRVTLRCSPRSGDLSVYWYQQSLDQGLQFLIQYYNGEERAKGNILERFSAQQFPDLHSELNLSSLELGDSALYFCASSSRGESDNEQFFGPGTRLTVL.

The CDR3: CASSARTGQETQYF. The CDR3 coding sequence is TGTGCCAGCAGCGCCCGGACAGGGCAAGAGACCCAGTACTTC. V and J are TRBV11-2 and TRBJ2-5; 8 nucleotides line up with TRBD1. The junction had 4 bases not matched to a gene; V was cut back by 5 bases and J by 2 bases. Germline values: CDR1 SGHAT, CDR2 FQNNGV. The CDR3 is 14 amino acids.

This chain links TRBV7-2 with TRBJ2-3; tentatively, D is TRBD2 (6 bases). The CDR3 has 13 amino acids. Trimming shortened V by 3 bases and J by 10 bases, and 14 bases separated the two germline ends. Germline-derived CDR1 and CDR2 are SGHTA and FQGNSA. CDR3 bases: TGTGCCAGCAGCTTTACGGATCGGGACTCGCAGTATTTT. Translating gives CASSFTDRDSQYF.

The table lists this clonotype with a few counts. This chain connects TRBV14 to TRBJ2-3; D perhaps matches TRBD1 (6 bases). This CDR3 has 15 residues. V lost 1 base, J lost 3 bases, and 11 bases lay in between. Germline V gives CDR1 SGHDN, CDR2 FVKESK. The CDR3 sequence: CASSQVHRETDTQYF. CDR3 sequence (DNA): TGTGCCAGCAGCCAAGTGCACAGGGAGACAGATACGCAGTATTTT.

This clonotype was counted between two and nine times. J is TRBJ2-1 and V is TRBV12-5; D may be TRBD1 (6 bases). The germline CDR1 and CDR2 sequences are LGHNT and FRNRAP. The length of the CDR3 is 14 residues. V shed 1 base and J shed 8 bases, with 12 bases lying between them. The CDR3 protein is CASGLGGQVDEQFF. As DNA, the CDR3 is TGTGCTAGTGGTTTGGGGGGGCAGGTGGATGAGCAGTTCTTC.

The chain is built from TRBV25-1 and TRBJ2-3; 14 bases fit TRBD2. V lost 7 bases to trimming and J lost 9 bases; unmatched junction nucleotides: 6. The CDR3 runs 14 residues. Per germline, CDR1 MGHDK and CDR2 SYGVNS. In DNA form, the CDR3 reads TGTGCCAGCACCGGACTAGCGGGGGGCTTGACGCAGTATTTT. It yields the protein CASTGLAGGLTQYF. Together with reference TRBV25-1 and TRBJ2-3, the CDR3 gives the full variable domain: EADIYQTPRYLVIGTGKKITLECSQTMGHDKMYWYQQDPGMELHLIHYSYGVNSTEKGDLSSESTVSRIRTEHFPLTLESARPSHTSQYLCASTGLAGGLTQYFGPGTRLTVL.

The chain couples TRBV11-3 to TRBJ2-7, with 7 bases that match TRBD2. CDR3 length: 14 residues. V shed 5 bases and J 6 bases; nucleotides not matched to a gene: 10. Germline CDR1 and CDR2: SGHNT and YENEEA. CDR3 bases: TGTGCCAGCAGCAGAAAGGGAGGGAGAGGCGAGCAGTACTTC. Translated: CASSRKGGRGEQYF.

The genes are TRBV20-1 and TRBJ2-7; possibly TRBD1 for D (6 bases). With 6 bases removed from V and 5 bases from J, the gap between germline ends came to 17 bases. Germline values: CDR1 DFQATT, CDR2 SNEGSKA (reference sequence). The CDR3 is made up of 13 amino acids. The CDR3 reads CSASARGMDEQYF. The CDR3 DNA reads TGCAGTGCCTCGGCCAGGGGTATGGACGAGCAGTACTTC.

The chain couples TRBV6-5 to TRBJ1-5; D not certain. This CDR3 contains 10 residues. Trimming took 8 bases from V and 8 from J, leaving 7 bases between them. Germline V gene data show CDR1 as MNHEY and CDR2 as SVGAGI. This CDR3 reads CASGVEPQHF. The CDR3 bases are TGTGCCAGCGGAGTAGAGCCCCAGCATTTT.

This clonotype was seen only a few times. This chain uses TRBV11-2 with TRBJ2-3; D remains unclear. Between the trimmed V and J ends, which lost 3 bases and 0 bases, there was a span of 10 bases. The CDR3 runs to 15 residues. From germline, CDR1 is SGHAT and CDR2 FQNNGV. This chain's CDR3 is CASSFISGSTDTQYF. The DNA for the CDR3 is TGTGCCAGCAGCTTCATCTCCGGGAGCACAGATACGCAGTATTTT.

This chain connects TRBV27 to TRBJ2-2, with 9 bases that match TRBD1. Germline V gene sequence: CDR1 MNHEY, CDR2 SMNVEV (reference sequence). The length of the CDR3 is 14 residues. J lost 2 bases, V lost 10 bases, and 5 bases had no gene match. Here the CDR3 DNA reads TGTGCCACCGACAGGGGGGCCAACACCGGGGAGCTGTTTTTT. It translates to CATDRGANTGELFF.

This clonotype has at least ten counts. The chain employs TRBV4-1 and TRBJ2-3, with 8 positions matching TRBD1. Trimming removed 3 bases from V and 1 base from J; junction bases left unmatched: 3. The V gene's germline CDR1 is MGHRA and CDR2 YSYEKL. The CDR3 length is 15 residues. CDR3 DNA: TGCGCCAGCAGCCAGATGACAGGGGGCACAGATACGCAGTATTTT. Its translation is CASSQMTGGTDTQYF.

In its sample, this clonotype was seen a few times. The chain employs TRBV3-1 and TRBJ1-5; no clear D. Germline CDR1 is LGHDT and CDR2 is YNNKEL (reference sequence). The length of the CDR3 is 14 residues. Trimming left V 1 base short and J 0 bases short, with 4 bases between. CDR3 sequence: CASSQGNSNQPQHF. As DNA, the CDR3 is TGTGCCAGCAGCCAAGGAAATAGCAATCAGCCCCAGCATTTT.

The chain recombines TRBV7-9 with TRBJ2-2; 10 nucleotides line up with TRBD1. CDR3 length equals 16 residues. Germline CDR1 is SEHNR and CDR2 is FQNEAQ (reference sequence). V dropped 4 bases and J dropped 5; count of bases not matched to a gene: 7. DNA of the CDR3: TGTGCCAGCAGCTCCTCCGGGACAGGGGCTACCGGGGAGCTGTTTTTT. This translates into CASSSSGTGATGELFF.

This clonotype has a handful of counts. The chain combines TRBV12-3 or TRBV12-4 with TRBJ1-1; D remains ambiguous. Trimming shortened V by 6 bases and J by 1 base, and 12 bases separated the two germline ends. This CDR3 has 14 residues. CDR3 protein: CASSRPLENTEAFF. DNA for the CDR3: TGTGCCAGCAGCCGTCCGCTAGAGAACACTGAAGCTTTCTTT.

V usage is TRBV7-9 and J usage is TRBJ1-4; TRBD1 matches 7 bases. The CDR3 extends over 16 amino acids. Germline values: CDR1 SEHNR, CDR2 FQNEAQ (reference sequence). Trimming removed 6 bases from V and 1 base from J; junction bases left unmatched: 8. Written as DNA, the CDR3 is TGTGCCAGCAGATCGACAGGGTTAGGAACTAATGAAAAACTGTTTTTT. The encoded protein is CASRSTGLGTNEKLFF. The full variable domain, in which reference TRBV7-9 and TRBJ1-4 provide the parts outside the CDR3, is DTGVSQNPRHKITKRGQNVTFRCDPISEHNRLYWYRQTLGQGPEFLTYFQNEAQLEKSRLLSDRFSAERPKGSFSTLEIQRTEQGDSAMYLCASRSTGLGTNEKLFFGSGTQLSVL.

This clonotype was detected only a few times. This chain uses TRBV5-1 with TRBJ2-2; no clear D. The CDR3 runs 13 residues. Trimming stripped 4 bases from V and 7 bases from J, with 11 bases between. Germline V gene lookup returns CDR1 SGHRS and CDR2 YFSETQ. CDR3 coding DNA: TGCGCCAGCAGCCCGTTATCAGGCGGGGAGCTGTTTTTT. Amino acid sequence: CASSPLSGGELFF.

There are a few counts of this clonotype. V is TRBV6-1 and J is TRBJ2-7; 9 bases are shared with TRBD1. The germline CDR1 and CDR2 sequences are MNHNS and SASEGT. V gave up 2 bases and J gave up 3 bases; unmatched junction bases: 2. The CDR3 is 14 residues long. DNA of the CDR3: TGTGCCAGCAGTGAACGGGACAGGGACTACGAGCAGTACGTC. This encodes CASSERDRDYEQYV.

This clonotype was seen only a few times. The chain links TRBV20-1 to TRBJ2-4, with 9 positions matching TRBD2. The junction had 12 bases not matched to a gene; V was cut back by 0 bases and J by 6 bases. CDR1 DFQATT and CDR2 SNEGSKA come from the germline V gene (reference sequence). The CDR3 is 17 amino acids. CDR3 bases: TGCAGTGCTAGAGAAGATGCTAGCGGGGTCGATGGAAACATTCAGTACTTC. This codes for CSAREDASGVDGNIQYF.

As for this clonotype: A much larger clone sits a single nucleotide away, making a read error possible. The V gene is TRBV5-1, the J gene TRBJ1-1, with D possibly being TRBD1 (5 bases). Germline-derived CDR1 and CDR2 are SGHRS and YFSETQ. The CDR3 sequence is 14 residues long. The CDR3 coding sequence is TGCGCCTCGAGGGGACCGGGACGTAACACTAAAGCTTTCTTT. It codes for CASRGPGRNTKAFF.

The genes are TRBV9 and TRBJ1-6, with D uncertain. In germline, CDR1 is SGDLS, CDR2 YYNGEE. The CDR3 has 11 amino acids. Trimming took 5 bases from V and 14 from J, leaving 11 bases between them. The CDR3 DNA reads TGTGCCAGCAGTGCAGGTGGGGCCCTCCACTTT. As protein: CASSAGGALHF.

This clonotype was observed a single time. The chain uses TRBV11-2 and TRBJ2-7, with 10 bases identical to TRBD1. The CDR3 totals 13 residues. Trimming cost V 8 bases and J 5 bases; bases outside gene matches: 6. Germline V gene data show CDR1 as SGHAT and CDR2 as FQNNGV. The CDR3 sequence: CASGRDRGDEQYF. DNA of the CDR3: TGTGCCAGCGGCCGGGACAGGGGCGACGAGCAGTACTTC.

The rearrangement uses TRBV15 and TRBJ2-1; D is uncertain. The CDR3 is 12 residues long. With 3 bases removed from V and 11 bases from J, the gap between germline ends came to 11 bases. In germline, CDR1 is LNHNV, CDR2 YYDKDF (reference sequence). The CDR3, as DNA: TGTGCCACCAGCAGGGGATTGACGCAGCAGTTCTTC. Amino acids: CATSRGLTQQFF.

V usage is TRBV6-6 and J usage is TRBJ1-2, with a weak D call TRBD1 (6 bases). Germline V gene data show CDR1 as MNHNY and CDR2 as SVGAGI (reference sequence). The CDR3 is made up of 14 amino acids. With 7 bases removed from V and 8 bases from J, the gap between germline ends came to 20 bases. CDR3 sequence reads: CASTSPDRLRGYTF. The CDR3 DNA sequence: TGTGCCAGCACCAGCCCCGACAGGCTCAGGGGCTACACCTTC.

For this clonotype: Germline is not matched at one junction end, which may reflect a read error. The genes are TRBV6-5 and TRBJ2-2; 8 bases match TRBD2. The CDR3 length is 15 residues. Germline loops: CDR1 MNHEY, CDR2 SVGAGI. The CDR3: CASSYGGENTWELFF. The CDR3 DNA reads as TGTGCCAGCAGCTACGGGGGGGAGAACACCTGGGAGCTGTTTTTT.

This sequence joins TRBV6-2 or TRBV6-3 and TRBJ1-5; the D is unclear. Germline CDR1 is MNHEY and CDR2 is SVGEGT. The CDR3 contains 13 residues. The V end was cut by 2 bases, the J end by 8 bases, with 10 bases between. The CDR3, as DNA: TGTGCCAGCAGTTACCGGGTTTCGGAGCCCCAGCATTTT. Its protein product is CASSYRVSEPQHF.

V usage is TRBV7-9 and J usage is TRBJ1-2; D is unclear. The CDR3 is 11 residues long. The germline CDR1 and CDR2 sequences are SEHNR and FQNEAQ (reference sequence). V lost 5 bases and J 8 bases, leaving 9 bases between the germline ends. The CDR3 region is CASSELVGYTF. CDR3 bases: TGTGCCAGCAGCGAGCTGGTCGGCTACACCTTC.